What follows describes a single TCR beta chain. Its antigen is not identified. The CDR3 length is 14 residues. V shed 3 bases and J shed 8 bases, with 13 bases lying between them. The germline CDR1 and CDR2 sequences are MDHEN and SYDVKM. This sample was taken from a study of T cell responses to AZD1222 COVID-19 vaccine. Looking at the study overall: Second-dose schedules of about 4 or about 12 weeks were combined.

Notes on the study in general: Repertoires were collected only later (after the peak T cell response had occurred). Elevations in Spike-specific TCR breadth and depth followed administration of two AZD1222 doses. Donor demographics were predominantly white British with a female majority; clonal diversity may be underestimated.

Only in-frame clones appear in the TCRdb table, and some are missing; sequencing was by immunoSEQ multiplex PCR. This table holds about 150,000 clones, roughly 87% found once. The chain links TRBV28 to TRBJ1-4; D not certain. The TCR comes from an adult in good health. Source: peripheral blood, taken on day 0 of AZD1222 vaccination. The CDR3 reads CASSLGGLREKLFF. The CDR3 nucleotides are TGTGCCAGCAGTTTGGGCGGGTTGAGGGAAAAACTGTTTTTT.